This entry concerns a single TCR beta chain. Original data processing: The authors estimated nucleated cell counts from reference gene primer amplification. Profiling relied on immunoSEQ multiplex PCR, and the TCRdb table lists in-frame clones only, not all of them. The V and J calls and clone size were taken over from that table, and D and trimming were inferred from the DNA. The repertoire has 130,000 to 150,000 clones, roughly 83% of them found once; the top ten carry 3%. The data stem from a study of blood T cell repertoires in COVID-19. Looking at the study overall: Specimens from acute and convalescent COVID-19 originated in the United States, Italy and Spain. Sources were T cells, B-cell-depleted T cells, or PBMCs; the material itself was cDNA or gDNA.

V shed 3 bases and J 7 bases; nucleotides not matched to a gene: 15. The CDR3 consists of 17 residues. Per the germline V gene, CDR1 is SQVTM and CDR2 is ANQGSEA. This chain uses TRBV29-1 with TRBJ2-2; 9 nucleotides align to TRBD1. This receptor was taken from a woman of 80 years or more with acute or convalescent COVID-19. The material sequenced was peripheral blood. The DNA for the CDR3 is TGCAGCGTTGAGGCGAACTACAGGGGGCAAGGGGGCGGGGAGCTGTTTTTT. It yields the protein CSVEANYRGQGGGELFF.